Below, 5 T cell receptor beta chains from the same sample are listed, as sequenced in a study of OX40 agonist ivuxolimab in advanced cancers. Library preparation was by the immunoSEQ multiplex PCR assay. The clones in this table, taken by TCRdb from immuneACCESS, are in-frame only. Not every clone is retained; where verified, under half of the shortfall comes from an unresolved V gene, and the cause of the rest is unknown. The sample data list about 27,000 clones, and more than 70% of these were observed just once. About 22% of the sample is taken by the ten largest. The source was CD4+ or CD8+ T cells sorted from blood, collected in a trial of the OX40 agonist ivuxolimab. Receptors were obtained from an adult with an advanced solid tumor such as melanoma, head and neck, liver or kidney cancer.

The genes are TRBV7-2 and TRBJ1-4; a possible D gene is TRBD1 (5 bases). CDR1 is SGHTA and CDR2 is FQGNSA in the germline V gene. V dropped 5 bases and J dropped 1 base, with 11 bases sitting between them. This CDR3 spans 15 amino acids. The CDR3, as DNA: TGTGCCAGCAGCCCACCGGGGGGAACTAATGAAAAACTGTTTTTT. This codes for CASSPPGGTNEKLFF.

Only one count was recorded for this clone. V and J are TRBV28 and TRBJ1-2; 7 bases map to TRBD1. J was trimmed by 5 bases and V by 6 bases; bases with no gene match: 9. Germline V CDR1 and CDR2: MDHEN, SYDVKM. This CDR3 is 14 amino acids long. The CDR3 nucleotides read TGTGCCAGCAGAGACCGGGACAGCTATTATGGCTACACCTTC. This translates into CASRDRDSYYGYTF.

V usage is TRBV5-4 and J usage is TRBJ2-5; TRBD2 matches at 11 bases. The V and J ends lost 4 bases and 3 bases, in that order; junction bases with no gene match: 5. This CDR3 contains 15 residues. Germline CDR1 SGHNT, CDR2 YYREEE (reference sequence). The CDR3 spells CASSLLTSGEETQYF. CDR3 nucleotide sequence: TGTGCCAGCAGCCTACTGACTAGCGGGGAAGAGACCCAGTACTTC.

The chain combines TRBV29-1 with TRBJ1-2; perhaps TRBD1 as D (5 bases). The CDR3 totals 12 residues. Germline-derived CDR1 and CDR2 are SQVTM and ANQGSEA. V was pared by 7 bases and J by 0 bases, with 9 bases between. CDR3 protein: CSARQSNYGYTF. DNA for the CDR3: TGCAGCGCAAGACAGTCTAACTATGGCTACACCTTC.

The V and J genes are TRBV7-9 and TRBJ2-7; D is uncertain. CDR1 and CDR2 (germline): SEHNR, FQNEAQ (reference sequence). With 2 bases removed from V and 0 bases from J, the gap between germline ends came to 5 bases. CDR3 length equals 13 residues. The CDR3 coding sequence is TGTGCCAGCAGCTTATACCCCTCCTACGAGCAGTACTTC. Its translation: CASSLYPSYEQYF. The full variable domain, rest sourced from reference TRBV7-9 and TRBJ2-7, is DTGVSQNPRHKITKRGQNVTFRCDPISEHNRLYWYRQTLGQGPEFLTYFQNEAQLEKSRLLSDRFSAERPKGSFSTLEIQRTEQGDSAMYLCASSLYPSYEQYFGPGTRLTVT.